The TCR beta chain under discussion was sequenced for a study of immune evolution from preneoplasia to lung adenocarcinoma. Only in-frame clones appear in the TCRdb table, and some are missing; sequencing was by immunoSEQ multiplex PCR. The repertoire holds some 2,900 clones, approximately 90% seen once, with about 4% in the top ten. This clone has only a few counts. This clonotype originated in a person aged 65 to 79 with invasive lung adenocarcinoma. The sequencing input was FFPE invasive lung adenocarcinoma tissue.

CDR3 in DNA: TGTGCCAGCAGTTACTCAGGGCCAACTAATGAAAAACTGTTTTTT. It specifies CASSYSGPTNEKLFF. The chain couples TRBV6-5 to TRBJ1-4; no firm D call. The CDR3 is 15 amino acids. Trimming removed 0 bases at V and 0 bases at J, with 5 bases between. Germline CDR1 is MNHEY and CDR2 is SVGAGI.